This T cell receptor beta chain is drawn from a study of T-cell reconstitution after alpha-beta-depleted transplantation in children (dated by TCRdb to 2016 to 2017). As for the study more broadly: The study quantitatively tracked T-cell immune reconstitution after TCRalphabeta/CD19-depleted allogeneic hematopoietic cell transplantation in children using TCR repertoire profiling.

Libraries were constructed by PCR. Data came from an Illumina HiSeq 2500. Molecular barcoding was employed in the preparation of TCR libraries, with unique molecular identifiers being used to normalize TCRbeta repertoire quantification. The public reads were reanalyzed by TCRdb: fastp trimming at Q25, MiXCR alignment, in-frame beta chains only. Identical CDR3 protein sequences are pooled into one entry, listed with their most common genes and DNA. The sample records hundreds of thousands of distinct CDR3 sequences, about 10% of which are singletons. The ten most abundant clones make up 4% to 5% of the sample. This clonotype showed up many times. No cognate antigen has been identified for it. The input lacks base qualities; no much larger clone sits a single base away. Spanning cysteine to phenylalanine, the CDR3 consists of 13 amino acids. This entry keeps only the CDR3 DNA: 39 bases, framed from base 1. The V end loses 1 base and the J end loses 0 bases, and a stretch of 7 bases separates them. CDR1 SQVTM and CDR2 ANQGSEA were looked up in the germline V gene.

This clonotype was sampled from a human donor who donated a stem cell graft to a child with acute myeloid leukemia. The rearranged segments are TRBV29-1 and TRBJ2-7; a tentative D match to TRBD1 spans 6 bases. This sample comprised PBMCs from the stem cell graft donor, obtained from the stem cell graft. The DNA sequence follows: TGCAGCGTTGAAGGACAGGCCTCCTACGAGCAGTACTTC. It encodes CSVEGQASYEQYF.